The clone carrying this T cell receptor beta chain was recorded many times. Antigen: not known. As template, the study used bulk tumor genomic DNA at 550 to 700 ng per sample. Primary tumors were biopsied several times each, far apart, intraoperatively. Curative operations were performed on patients who had untreated, newly diagnosed non-small cell lung cancer. Patients newly diagnosed with non-small cell lung cancer and having curative-intent surgery served as donors. It was a multiplex PCR that amplified TCR beta CDR3, with 32 V and 13 J primers. TCRdb itself ran the multiplex PCR reads through MiXCR, one entry per CDR3 protein. The table has some 11,000 distinct CDR3 sequences, approximately 31% seen once; the top ten hold around a fifth. These data belong to a study of immune heterogeneity within non-small cell lung tumors. Regarding the study as a whole: Site-unique high-frequency clones occurred alongside identical dominant CDR3 beta clonotypes that recurred across tumor sites within a patient. Although only moderate, the correlation of local T-cell clonality with local tumor mutational burden was significant (R 0.3 to 0.4). Largely, high-frequency T-cell receptor beta clonotypes differed from one individual patient to another.

The V gene lost 1 base and the J gene lost 13 bases, with 13 bases spanning the gap. CDR1 and CDR2 from the germline V gene are GTSNPN and SVGIG (reference sequence). The CDR3 runs to 11 residues. Sequencing was carried out using lung tumor tissue. The chain combines TRBV30 with TRBJ1-2; perhaps TRBD1 as D (5 bases). The sequence derives from a woman aged 50 to 65 with non-small cell lung cancer. In nucleotides, the CDR3 is TGTGCCTGGAGTGATCCCGACAGAAGCACCTTC. Its translation is CAWSDPDRSTF.